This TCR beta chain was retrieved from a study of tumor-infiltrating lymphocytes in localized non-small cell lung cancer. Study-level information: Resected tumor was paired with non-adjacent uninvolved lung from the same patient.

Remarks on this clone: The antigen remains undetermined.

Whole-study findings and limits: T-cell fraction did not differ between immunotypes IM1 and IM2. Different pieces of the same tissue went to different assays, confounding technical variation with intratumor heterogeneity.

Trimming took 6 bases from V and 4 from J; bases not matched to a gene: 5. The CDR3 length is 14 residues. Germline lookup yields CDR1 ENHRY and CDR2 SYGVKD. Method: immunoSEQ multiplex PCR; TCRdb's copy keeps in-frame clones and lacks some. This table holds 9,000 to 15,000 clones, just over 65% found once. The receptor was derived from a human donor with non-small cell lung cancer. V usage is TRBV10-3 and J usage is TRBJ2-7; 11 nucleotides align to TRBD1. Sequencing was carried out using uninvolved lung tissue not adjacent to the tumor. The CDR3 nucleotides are TGTGCCATCAGAAGGACAGGGGGCAATTACGAGCAGTACTTC. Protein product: CAIRRTGGNYEQYF.